The T cell receptor beta chain described here comes from a study of fetal regulatory T cell absence and autoimmunity. Study summary: IPEX patients had exocrine pancreas autoimmunity without clinical diabetes.

Study-level results: Pancreas TCRs were oligoclonally enriched versus cord blood, some clones over 85-fold. Cord blood and pancreas showed broadly similar TRB gene family usage. In IPEX syndrome, oligoclonal enrichment was read as supporting prenatal antigen-driven autoimmunity in the pancreas.

Only in-frame clones appear in the TCRdb table, and some are missing; sequencing was by immunoSEQ multiplex PCR. This table has 45,000 to 50,000 clones, just under 85% appearing once. The CDR3 spans 15 residues. V shed 5 bases and J shed 4 bases, with 15 bases lying between them. In germline, CDR1 is MDHEN, CDR2 SYDVKM. Points on this clone: What it binds is unknown.

The chain links TRBV28 to TRBJ2-1, with D perhaps matching TRBD1 (6 bases). The source of this sequence is a newborn boy with IPEX syndrome. The specimen was cord blood. DNA of the CDR3: TGTGCCAGCAGTGCCCACTCGGACAGTTACAATGAGCAGTTCTTC. This gives the protein CASSAHSDSYNEQFF. The full variable domain, completed using reference TRBV28 and TRBJ2-1, is DVKVTQSSRYLVKRTGEKVFLECVQDMDHENMFWYRQDPGLGLRLIYFSYDVKMKEKGDIPEGYSVSREKKERFSLILESASTNQTSMYLCASSAHSDSYNEQFFGPGTRLTVL.